This T cell receptor beta chain emerged from a study of CD8+CD57+ T cells in acquired aplastic anemia. CD8+CD57+ cell expansion had been shown by flow cytometry in patients chosen for sequencing. Prior therapy had not been administered to any patient at the time of blood sampling. Per germline, CDR1 DFQATT and CDR2 SNEGSKA (reference sequence). The V segment lost 1 base and the J segment 4 bases; nucleotides outside the gene matches: 7. The CDR3 totals 17 residues. This clonotype was detected ten times or more. The template used for profiling TCR beta VDJ and CDR3 was genomic DNA. TCRdb re-analysed the reads in MiXCR, keeping a single row per CDR3 protein. The table has approximately 150,000 distinct CDR3 sequences, more than 45% seen once; the top ten hold 0.85% to 1.2%.

The sequenced sample consisted of sorted CD4+, CD8+, or CD8+CD57+ T cells (not recorded which) from PBMCs. V gene TRBV20-1 combines with J gene TRBJ2-3; 14 bases agree with TRBD2. This receptor was obtained from a human donor with aplastic anemia. CDR3 nucleotides: TGCAGTGCTAGAGTCCCGGGACTAGCGGGGGCTTCAGATACGCAGTATTTT. Translating it yields CSARVPGLAGASDTQYF.